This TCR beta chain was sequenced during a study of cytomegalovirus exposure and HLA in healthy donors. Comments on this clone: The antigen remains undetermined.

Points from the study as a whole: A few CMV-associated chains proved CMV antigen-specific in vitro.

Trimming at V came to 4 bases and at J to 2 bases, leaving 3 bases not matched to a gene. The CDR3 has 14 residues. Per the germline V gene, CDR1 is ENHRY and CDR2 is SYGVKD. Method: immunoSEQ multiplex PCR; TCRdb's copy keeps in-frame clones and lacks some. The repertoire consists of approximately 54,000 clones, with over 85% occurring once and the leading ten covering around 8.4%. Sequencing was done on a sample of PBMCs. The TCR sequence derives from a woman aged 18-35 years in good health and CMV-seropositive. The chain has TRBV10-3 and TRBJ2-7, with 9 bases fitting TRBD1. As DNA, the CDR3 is TGTGCCATCAGTGGGGGGACAGGGCCCTACGAGCAGTACTTC. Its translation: CAISGGTGPYEQYF.